These T cell receptor beta chains were read from a single sample in a study of identical twins. TCRdb reprocessed the 5' RACE reads with MiXCR, giving one entry per CDR3 protein. Of some 900,000 distinct CDR3 sequences listed, 9% to 15% were seen once; the top ten hold about 1.5%. The sample was also reused in another study, on yellow fever vaccine responses in identical twins.

What was sequenced was PBMCs. The receptor source for this set is a woman between 18 and 29 years old in good health. Each CDR3 is given with its conserved first and last residue. The D gene is left open where the match is weak. Clone size, where shown, is once, few, many, or a class for clones that have expanded.

TRBJ2-1	many	TRBV18	18	-	CASSPPRGDGLKFNEQFF	TGTGCCAGCTCACCACCTAGGGGAGATGGCCTAAAATTCAATGAGCAGTTCTTC
TRBJ2-2	few	TRBV20-1	12	-	CSAQGLGPELFF	TGCAGTGCCCAAGGGTTAGGGCCGGAGCTGTTTTTT
TRBJ2-3	-	TRBV5-1	16	-	CASSQGTTLGTDTQYF	TGCGCCAGCAGCCAAGGGACCACCTTGGGCACAGATACGCAGTATTTT
TRBJ2-1	many	TRBV5-1	16	TRBD2	CASSLIEIAGRNEQFF	TGCGCCAGCAGCTTGATCGAAATAGCGGGAAGGAATGAGCAGTTCTTC
TRBJ1-6	many	TRBV20-1	15	-	CSARDFSGFDSPLHF	TGCAGTGCTAGAGATTTCTCGGGATTTGATTCACCCCTCCACTTT
TRBJ1-5	-	TRBV15	15	TRBD1	CATSRADREGQPQHF	TGTGCCACCAGCAGAGCCGACAGGGAGGGTCAGCCCCAGCATTTT
TRBJ2-1	-	TRBV20-1	17	TRBD1	CSARALDRDEAYNEQFF	TGCAGTGCTAGAGCCCTTGACAGGGATGAGGCCTACAATGAGCAGTTCTTC
TRBJ2-2	many	TRBV3-1	15	-	CASSPVRVSRVELFF	TGTGCCAGCAGCCCGGTTAGAGTCTCGCGAGTGGAGCTGTTTTTT
TRBJ2-2	-	TRBV5-5	15	-	CASSLLTENTGELFF	TGTGCCAGCAGCTTGCTCACAGAGAACACCGGGGAGCTGTTTTTT
TRBJ1-1	-	TRBV20-1	14	-	CSARDVGWGTEAFF	TGCAGTGCTAGAGATGTGGGCTGGGGCACTGAAGCTTTCTTT
TRBJ2-1	few	TRBV12-3/TRBV12-4	19	TRBD1	CASSLPRDRALSSYNEQFF	TGTGCCAGCAGTCTCCCCAGGGACAGGGCCCTGAGCTCCTACAATGAGCAGTTCTTC
TRBJ2-1	few	TRBV12-3/TRBV12-4	15	-	CASSFFQRPYNEQFF	TGTGCCAGCAGTTTCTTCCAGCGACCTTACAATGAGCAGTTCTTC
TRBJ2-1	-	TRBV24-1	16	TRBD2	CATSDGASGRRNEQFF	TGTGCCACCAGTGATGGGGCTAGCGGGAGGAGGAATGAGCAGTTCTTC
TRBJ2-7	-	TRBV12-3/TRBV12-4	13	-	CASSLARYYEQYF	TGTGCCAGCAGTTTAGCGCGTTACTACGAGCAGTACTTC
TRBJ2-3	few	TRBV12-3/TRBV12-4	14	TRBD2	CASSSGLITDTQYF	TGTGCCAGCAGTTCGGGACTAATCACAGATACGCAGTATTTT
TRBJ2-1	few	TRBV5-1	16	TRBD2	CASSFILAGGYNEQFF	TGCGCCAGCAGCTTCATCCTAGCGGGGGGGTACAATGAGCAGTTCTTC
TRBJ1-1	few	TRBV6-5	14	-	CASSYWGGDTEAFF	TGTGCCAGCAGTTATTGGGGTGGAGACACTGAAGCTTTCTTT
TRBJ1-1	-	TRBV5-1	15	-	CASSLAPGQATEAFF	TGCGCCAGCAGCTTGGCCCCGGGACAAGCCACTGAAGCTTTCTTT
TRBJ2-7	few	TRBV10-1	15	TRBD2	CASISRVSGSSEQYF	TGCGCCAGCATTTCTAGAGTTAGCGGGAGTTCCGAGCAGTACTTC
TRBJ2-3	-	TRBV10-3	14	-	CAISEGQNTDTQYF	TGTGCCATCAGTGAAGGACAGAACACAGATACGCAGTATTTT
TRBJ2-4	-	TRBV2	10	-	CATGGLYQYF	TGTGCCACCGGCGGGCTTTATCAGTACTTC
TRBJ2-5	few	TRBV18	13	-	CASSPPSRETQYF	TGTGCCAGCTCACCCCCCTCCCGAGAGACCCAGTACTTC
TRBJ1-5	few	TRBV29-1	14	TRBD1	CSVGTGDENQPQHF	TGCAGCGTTGGGACAGGGGATGAGAATCAGCCCCAGCATTTT
TRBJ1-3	few	TRBV12-3/TRBV12-4	16	-	CASTAQMTFSGNTIYF	TGTGCCAGCACCGCTCAGATGACCTTCTCTGGAAACACCATATATTTT